Listed below are T cell receptor beta chains from one sample, sequenced in a study of cytotoxic CD8 clonotypes in ibrutinib-treated CLL. Some clones are missing from TCRdb's copy, which holds only in-frame ones; the method was immunoSEQ multiplex PCR. The sample has almost 45,000 clones; 60% to 75% are singletons. The sample was PBMCs, taken after 12 months of ibrutinib treatment. The source of these receptors is a human donor with chronic lymphocytic leukemia. Both conserved end residues are part of each CDR3. A D gene is named only where the DNA matches it firmly. Size is stated for part of the rows, as once, few or many counts, or as a class when the clone is expanded.

v_call: TRBV10-3; j_call: TRBJ1-3; clone_size: NA; d_call: NA; cdr3_nt: TGTGCCCTCCGGCACGAGGACTCTGGAAACACCATATATTTT; cdr3_aa: CALRHEDSGNTIYF
v_call: TRBV2; j_call: TRBJ1-2; clone_size: NA; d_call: TRBD1; cdr3_nt: TGTGCCAGCAGTGTCGAGGGGGCAGGCTATGGCTACACCTTC; cdr3_aa: CASSVEGAGYGYTF
v_call: TRBV27; j_call: TRBJ2-1; clone_size: NA; d_call: TRBD2; cdr3_nt: TGTGCCAGCAGTACCGGGACTAGCGGTTACAATGAGCAGTTCTTC; cdr3_aa: CASSTGTSGYNEQFF
v_call: TRBV4-3; j_call: TRBJ1-5; clone_size: NA; d_call: NA; cdr3_nt: TGCGCCAGCAGTGGCAGGGGCAATCAGCCCCAGCATTTT; cdr3_aa: CASSGRGNQPQHF
v_call: TRBV7-9; j_call: TRBJ2-7; clone_size: NA; d_call: NA; cdr3_nt: TGTGCCAGCAGCTTAACCATTTCTAGCTCCTACGAGCAGTACTTC; cdr3_aa: CASSLTISSSYEQYF
v_call: TRBV19; j_call: TRBJ1-5; clone_size: few; d_call: TRBD1; cdr3_nt: TGTGCCAGTAGTTTGGACAGGGGAGTCGATCAGCCCCAGCATTTT; cdr3_aa: CASSLDRGVDQPQHF
v_call: TRBV28; j_call: TRBJ1-2; clone_size: NA; d_call: NA; cdr3_nt: TGTGCCTCAACAGGTGACACTAACTATGGCTACACCTTC; cdr3_aa: CASTGDTNYGYTF
v_call: TRBV7-2; j_call: TRBJ2-1; clone_size: NA; d_call: NA; cdr3_nt: TGTGCCAGCAGCCGGCGACAAGGGACATACAATGAGCAGTTCTTC; cdr3_aa: CASSRRQGTYNEQFF
v_call: TRBV25-1; j_call: TRBJ2-1; clone_size: NA; d_call: TRBD2; cdr3_nt: TGTGCCAGCAGTGACCCCAGTAGCGGGAGACCCCACTACAATGAGCAGTTCTTC; cdr3_aa: CASSDPSSGRPHYNEQFF
v_call: TRBV27; j_call: TRBJ2-7; clone_size: NA; d_call: TRBD2; cdr3_nt: TGTGCCAGCAGTCCACCTGGGGCCTTTAGCGGGAGGGCCTACGAGCAGTACTTC; cdr3_aa: CASSPPGAFSGRAYEQYF
v_call: TRBV7-2; j_call: TRBJ2-7; clone_size: NA; d_call: NA; cdr3_nt: TGTGCCAGCAGCTCCAGGGTTGGCGAGCAGTACTTC; cdr3_aa: CASSSRVGEQYF
v_call: TRBV6-4; j_call: TRBJ1-1; clone_size: NA; d_call: NA; cdr3_nt: TGTGCCAGCAGTGCCAGTCGGGATACGGCCACTGAAGCTTTCTTT; cdr3_aa: CASSASRDTATEAFF
v_call: TRBV7-8; j_call: TRBJ2-2; clone_size: NA; d_call: NA; cdr3_nt: TGTGCCAGCAGCTCGACTAGAACCGGGGAGCTGTTTTTT; cdr3_aa: CASSSTRTGELFF
v_call: TRBV7-8; j_call: TRBJ2-3; clone_size: NA; d_call: NA; cdr3_nt: TGTGCCAGCAGCTTATACGGATACACAGATACGCAGTATTTT; cdr3_aa: CASSLYGYTDTQYF
v_call: TRBV28; j_call: TRBJ2-7; clone_size: NA; d_call: TRBD2; cdr3_nt: TGTGCCAGCAGTTTCCTAGCGGGAAGAATCTACGAGCAGTACTTC; cdr3_aa: CASSFLAGRIYEQYF
v_call: TRBV19; j_call: TRBJ1-3; clone_size: NA; d_call: NA; cdr3_nt: TGTGCCAGTACCCCGGTCGGGGGTTCAGGAAACACCATATATTTT; cdr3_aa: CASTPVGGSGNTIYF
v_call: TRBV7-6; j_call: TRBJ2-4; clone_size: once; d_call: NA; cdr3_nt: TGTGCCAGCAGCCGAGGGACTGTACTAGCCAAAAACATTCAGTACTTC; cdr3_aa: CASSRGTVLAKNIQYF
v_call: TRBV7-6; j_call: TRBJ2-6; clone_size: NA; d_call: NA; cdr3_nt: TGTGCCAGCAGCTTAGCGTGGGGGTCTGGGGCCAACGTCCTGACTTTC; cdr3_aa: CASSLAWGSGANVLTF
v_call: TRBV10-1; j_call: TRBJ2-1; clone_size: few; d_call: NA; cdr3_nt: TGCGCCAGCAGTGGGTGGGAACGGGACCCGTTCTTC; cdr3_aa: CASSGWERDPFF
v_call: TRBV13; j_call: TRBJ1-1; clone_size: few; d_call: NA; cdr3_nt: TGTGCCAGCAGCAGAGTGAACACTGAAGCTTTCTTT; cdr3_aa: CASSRVNTEAFF
v_call: TRBV2; j_call: TRBJ1-3; clone_size: NA; d_call: NA; cdr3_nt: TGTGCCAGCAGTGCCCTGGGACAATCTGGAAACACCATATATTTT; cdr3_aa: CASSALGQSGNTIYF
v_call: TRBV15; j_call: TRBJ2-1; clone_size: NA; d_call: NA; cdr3_nt: TGTGCCACCAGCAGACCGAACCGTAATGAGCAGTTCTTC; cdr3_aa: CATSRPNRNEQFF
v_call: TRBV7-2; j_call: TRBJ2-7; clone_size: NA; d_call: TRBD2; cdr3_nt: TGTGCCAGCAGCTTCACTCCTAGCGGGGCCTACGAGCAGTACTTC; cdr3_aa: CASSFTPSGAYEQYF
v_call: TRBV15; j_call: TRBJ2-7; clone_size: NA; d_call: TRBD1; cdr3_nt: TGTGCCACCAGCAGGGGAGGACAGGGGACATCCTACGAGCAGTACTTC; cdr3_aa: CATSRGGQGTSYEQYF
v_call: TRBV5-6; j_call: TRBJ2-1; clone_size: NA; d_call: TRBD2; cdr3_nt: TGTGCCAGCAGCCCGGACAGCGGGAGGCGGAGATCCAATGAGCAGTTCTTC; cdr3_aa: CASSPDSGRRRSNEQFF
v_call: TRBV28; j_call: TRBJ1-1; clone_size: NA; d_call: TRBD1; cdr3_nt: TGTGCCAGCAGTACGAAGACAGGGAGGATCACTGAAGCTTTCTTT; cdr3_aa: CASSTKTGRITEAFF
v_call: TRBV29-1; j_call: TRBJ1-5; clone_size: NA; d_call: TRBD1; cdr3_nt: TGCAGCGTTGGGCAGGGGGGAAATCAGCCCCAGCATTTT; cdr3_aa: CSVGQGGNQPQHF
v_call: TRBV6-6; j_call: TRBJ2-7; clone_size: once; d_call: NA; cdr3_nt: TGTGCCAGCAGAGACACTTTGAGCTCCTACGAGCAGTACTTC; cdr3_aa: CASRDTLSSYEQYF
v_call: TRBV7-2; j_call: TRBJ2-1; clone_size: NA; d_call: TRBD1; cdr3_nt: TGTGCCAGCAGCTTACCCGACAGGGAGAATCAGTTCTTC; cdr3_aa: CASSLPDRENQFF
v_call: TRBV2; j_call: TRBJ2-3; clone_size: NA; d_call: NA; cdr3_nt: TGTGCCAGCAGTGTATCGGAGCCTAGGCGGGCAGATACGCAGTATTTT; cdr3_aa: CASSVSEPRRADTQYF
v_call: TRBV7-2; j_call: TRBJ2-7; clone_size: NA; d_call: TRBD1; cdr3_nt: TGTGCCAGCAGCCCGGGACAGGGGGCTTACGAGCAGTACTTC; cdr3_aa: CASSPGQGAYEQYF
v_call: TRBV5-1; j_call: TRBJ1-5; clone_size: NA; d_call: TRBD1; cdr3_nt: TGCGCCAGCAGCGCAGAGGGACAGAGCAATCAGCCCCAGCATTTT; cdr3_aa: CASSAEGQSNQPQHF
v_call: TRBV7-2; j_call: TRBJ1-2; clone_size: NA; d_call: TRBD1; cdr3_nt: TGTGCCAGCAGCCGAGACAGGGGGATTAACTATGGCTACACCTTC; cdr3_aa: CASSRDRGINYGYTF